This TCR beta chain was sequenced for a study of blood T cell repertoires in COVID-19. Study-level information: Researchers got acute and convalescent COVID-19 samples from the United States, Italy and Spain. The analysed material was cDNA or gDNA that came from T cells, B-cell-depleted T cells, or PBMCs.

Relative to its sample, this clone is medium-sized. Authors' analysis steps: Nucleated cell number was recorded as an estimate derived from reference gene primer amplification. Using immunoSEQ multiplex PCR, the repertoire was profiled, and TCRdb retains in-frame clones only, with some absent. Clone size and V and J calls were adopted from that table, with D and trimming inferred from the DNA. The sample consists of around 43,000 clones, approximately 90% of them appearing once. Germline trimming cut 2 bases from V and 7 bases from J; bases unmatched to any gene: 3. The length of the CDR3 is 14 residues. From germline, CDR1 is MNHEY and CDR2 SVGAGI.

This receptor was identified in a man aged 45 to 65 in a cohort sampled during active COVID-19. Sequencing was done on a sample of peripheral blood. The gene calls are TRBV6-5 and TRBJ2-1, with TRBD2 identical over 9 bases. The chain's CDR3 is CASSYGGRGNEQFF. CDR3 DNA: TGTGCCAGCAGTTACGGCGGGAGGGGGAATGAGCAGTTCTTC.